This TCR beta chain appears in the sequencing data of a study of T cells after yellow fever vaccination. Across the study: With SMART-Seq v4 Ultra Low Input, the fractions containing low cell numbers were prepared.

MiXCR, run by TCRdb on the 5' RACE reads, gives a single entry per CDR3 protein. The sample lists over 300,000 distinct CDR3 sequences; about 3.5% were seen once. The germline V gene has CDR1 MNHEY and CDR2 SMNVEV (reference sequence). The CDR3 loop spans 14 amino acids. Trimming left V 5 bases short and J 6 bases short, with 14 bases between. This clonotype came up many times. The sample consisted of PBMCs, taken on the day of the yellow fever booster vaccination. The chain couples TRBV27 to TRBJ2-1, with unresolved D. The clonotype comes from a man younger than 35 who received the YFV17D yellow fever vaccine. This chain's CDR3 is CASSRGSTINEQFF. In DNA, the CDR3 is TGTGCCAGCAGTCGAGGTAGCACGATCAATGAGCAGTTCTTC.